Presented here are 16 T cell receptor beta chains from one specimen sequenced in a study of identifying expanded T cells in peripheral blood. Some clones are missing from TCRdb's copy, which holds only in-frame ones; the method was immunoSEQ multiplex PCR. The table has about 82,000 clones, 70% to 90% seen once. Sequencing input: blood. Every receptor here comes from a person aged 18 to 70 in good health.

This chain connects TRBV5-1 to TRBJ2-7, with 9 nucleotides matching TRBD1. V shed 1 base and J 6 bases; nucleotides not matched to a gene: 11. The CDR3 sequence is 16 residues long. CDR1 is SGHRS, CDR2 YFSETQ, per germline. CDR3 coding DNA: TGCGCCAGCAGCTTGCGGTATACCGGGACAGGGATCGAGCAGTACTTC. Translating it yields CASSLRYTGTGIEQYF.

CDR3 sequence: CASSPPYKGLNSPGANVLTF. CDR3 nucleotide sequence: TGTGCCAGCAGTCCACCTTATAAGGGCTTAAATTCCCCTGGGGCCAACGTCCTGACTTTC. V usage is TRBV27 and J usage is TRBJ2-6; unclear D gene. CDR1 and CDR2 from the germline V gene are MNHEY and SMNVEV (reference sequence). The CDR3 length is 20 residues. V was pared by 5 bases and J by 2 bases, with 25 bases between. The entire variable domain, with the rest obtained from reference TRBV27 and TRBJ2-6, is as follows: EAQVTQNPRYLITVTGKKLTVTCSQNMNHEYMSWYRQDPGLGLRQIYYSMNVEVTDKGDVPEGYKVSRKEKRNFPLILESPSPNQTSLYFCASSPPYKGLNSPGANVLTFGAGSRLTVL.

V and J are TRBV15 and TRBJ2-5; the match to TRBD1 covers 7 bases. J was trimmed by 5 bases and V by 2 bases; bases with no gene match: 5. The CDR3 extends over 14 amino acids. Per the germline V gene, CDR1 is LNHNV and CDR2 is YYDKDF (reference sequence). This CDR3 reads CATSRTGVRETQYF. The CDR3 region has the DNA TGTGCCACCAGCAGAACAGGGGTTAGGGAGACCCAGTACTTC.

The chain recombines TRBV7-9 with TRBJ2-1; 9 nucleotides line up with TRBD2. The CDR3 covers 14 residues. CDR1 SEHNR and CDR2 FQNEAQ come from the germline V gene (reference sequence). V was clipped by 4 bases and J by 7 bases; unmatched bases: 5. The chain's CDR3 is CASSSSGRTNEQFF. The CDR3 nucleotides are TGTGCCAGCAGCTCAAGCGGGAGGACTAATGAGCAGTTCTTC. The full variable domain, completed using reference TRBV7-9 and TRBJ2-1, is DTGVSQNPRHKITKRGQNVTFRCDPISEHNRLYWYRQTLGQGPEFLTYFQNEAQLEKSRLLSDRFSAERPKGSFSTLEIQRTEQGDSAMYLCASSSSGRTNEQFFGPGTRLTVL.

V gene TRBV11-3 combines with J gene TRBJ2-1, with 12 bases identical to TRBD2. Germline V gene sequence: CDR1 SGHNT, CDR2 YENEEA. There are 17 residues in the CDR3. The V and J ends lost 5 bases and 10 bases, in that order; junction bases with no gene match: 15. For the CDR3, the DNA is TGTGCCAGCAGCCCCAGAGGGGTCGCTAGCGGGAGGGCCGAGCAGTTCTTC. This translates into CASSPRGVASGRAEQFF.

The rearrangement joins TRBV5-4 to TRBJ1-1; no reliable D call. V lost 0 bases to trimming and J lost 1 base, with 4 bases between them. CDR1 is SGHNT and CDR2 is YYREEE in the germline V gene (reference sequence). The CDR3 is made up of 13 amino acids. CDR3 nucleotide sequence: TGTGCCAGCAGCTTGGAACCGAACACTGAAGCTTTCTTT. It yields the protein CASSLEPNTEAFF.

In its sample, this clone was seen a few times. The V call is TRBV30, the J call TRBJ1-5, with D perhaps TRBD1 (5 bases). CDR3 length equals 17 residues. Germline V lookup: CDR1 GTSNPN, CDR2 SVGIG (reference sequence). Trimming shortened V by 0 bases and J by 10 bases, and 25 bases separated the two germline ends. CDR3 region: CAWSVSPMRDDGQPQHF. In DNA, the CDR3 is TGTGCCTGGAGTGTAAGTCCGATGAGGGACGACGGACAACCCCAGCATTTT.

CDR3: CASSPSTIQGEGAFF. The CDR3 coding sequence is TGTGCCAGCAGTCCGAGCACAATACAGGGCGAGGGTGCTTTCTTT. The V call is TRBV2, the J call TRBJ1-1; tentatively, D is TRBD1 (6 bases). Germline CDR1 and CDR2: SNHLY and FYNNEI. V was shortened by 5 bases and J by 11 bases, with 24 bases between the two germline ends. The CDR3 totals 15 residues.

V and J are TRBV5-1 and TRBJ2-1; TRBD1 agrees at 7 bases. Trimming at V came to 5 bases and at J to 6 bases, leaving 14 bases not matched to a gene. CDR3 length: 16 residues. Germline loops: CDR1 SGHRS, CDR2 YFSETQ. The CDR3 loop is CASSLITLTGSNEQFF. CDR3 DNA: TGCGCCAGCAGTCTCATCACGTTGACAGGGTCCAATGAGCAGTTCTTC.

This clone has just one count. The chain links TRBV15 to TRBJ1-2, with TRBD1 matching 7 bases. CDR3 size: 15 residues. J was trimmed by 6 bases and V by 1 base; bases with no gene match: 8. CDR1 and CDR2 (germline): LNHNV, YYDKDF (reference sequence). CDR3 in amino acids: CATSRVGRQGDGYTF. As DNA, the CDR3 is TGTGCCACCAGCAGAGTCGGGAGACAGGGTGATGGCTACACCTTC.

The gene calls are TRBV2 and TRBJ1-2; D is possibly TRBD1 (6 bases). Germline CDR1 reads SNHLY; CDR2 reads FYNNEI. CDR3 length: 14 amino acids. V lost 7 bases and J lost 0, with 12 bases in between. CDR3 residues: CASNPRQANYGYTF. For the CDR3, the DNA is TGTGCCAGCAATCCGAGACAGGCTAACTATGGCTACACCTTC.

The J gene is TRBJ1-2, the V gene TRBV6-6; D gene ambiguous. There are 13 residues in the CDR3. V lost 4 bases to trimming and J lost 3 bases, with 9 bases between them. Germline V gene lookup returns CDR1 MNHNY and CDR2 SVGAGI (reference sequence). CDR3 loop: CASSFDTDYGYTF. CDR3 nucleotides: TGTGCCAGCAGTTTCGACACGGACTATGGCTACACCTTC.

The CDR3 sequence: CASSSTGTVTGTQYF. The DNA for the CDR3 is TGTGCCAGCAGCTCAACCGGGACAGTTACGGGGACCCAGTACTTC. The chain employs TRBV7-2 and TRBJ2-5, with 7 bases fitting TRBD1. The germline CDR1 and CDR2 sequences are SGHTA and FQGNSA. The CDR3 has 15 amino acids. V was clipped by 4 bases and J by 7 bases; unmatched bases: 12.

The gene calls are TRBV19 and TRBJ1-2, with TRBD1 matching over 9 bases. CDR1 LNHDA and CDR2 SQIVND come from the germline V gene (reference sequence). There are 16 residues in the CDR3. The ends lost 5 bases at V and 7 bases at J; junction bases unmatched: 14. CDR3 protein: CASSAFAGTGIRGYTF. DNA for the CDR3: TGTGCCAGTAGTGCTTTCGCCGGGACAGGGATCCGTGGCTACACCTTC.

The CDR3 nucleotides are TGTGCCAGCAGCAACAGGGGTGGTGAGCAGTTCTTC. It codes for CASSNRGGEQFF. The rearrangement joins TRBV7-9 to TRBJ2-1; 7 bases agree with TRBD1. The germline V gene encodes CDR1 SEHNR and CDR2 FQNEAQ (reference sequence). After removal of 5 bases from V and 9 bases from J, the junction contained 4 bases not matched to a gene. This CDR3 has 12 amino acids. Variable domain in full (rest from reference TRBV7-9 and TRBJ2-1): DTGVSQNPRHKITKRGQNVTFRCDPISEHNRLYWYRQTLGQGPEFLTYFQNEAQLEKSRLLSDRFSAERPKGSFSTLEIQRTEQGDSAMYLCASSNRGGEQFFGPGTRLTVL.

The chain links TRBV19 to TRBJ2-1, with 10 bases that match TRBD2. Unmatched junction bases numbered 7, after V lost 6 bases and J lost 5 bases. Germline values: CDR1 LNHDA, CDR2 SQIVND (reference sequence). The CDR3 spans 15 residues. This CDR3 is CASSSGTSVNNEQFF. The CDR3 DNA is TGTGCCAGTAGCTCCGGGACTAGCGTAAACAATGAGCAGTTCTTC.